This T cell receptor (beta chain) was sequenced for a study of CD8 T cells in Susac syndrome (dated by TCRdb to between 2017 and 2020). Some background on the complete study: Whether CD8+ T cell activation and differentiation in Susac syndrome was antigen driven was tested using repertoire sequencing. CD8+ T cell repertoire clonality was compared between approximately 12 healthy donors, approximately 14 Susac syndrome patients and approximately 15 multiple sclerosis patients. Beyond this particular receptor, the publication reports: The number of individuals in the TCR sequencing and HLA analysis was recognized as being relatively small.

RNA was extracted using the RNeasy kit, and about 0.5 to 1 ug of the RNA was reverse transcribed with random hexamers. TCR beta CDR3 regions were amplified with the immunoSEQ multiplex PCR assay covering 54 Vbeta and 13 Jbeta segments. PCR amplification bias was corrected by using a synthetic template baseline for primer optimization and computational correction. Turning to the authors' computational methods: Reads were assigned to V, D and J genes according to IMGT and analyzed in immunoSEQ Analyzer, with only productive sequences retained. Clonality was computed as one minus Shannon entropy normalized by log2 of the number of productive unique sequences. Public and private clones were assessed among the 100 most prevalent clones of each patient and control. Susac-specific clones were defined as absent from healthy and MS cohorts, approximately 1,000 published viral clones and other ImmuneACCESS disease sequences. TCRdb ran its own pipeline on the public reads, namely fastp trimming at Q25 and MiXCR clone calling, and kept in-frame beta chains. Every distinct CDR3 protein forms one entry, paired with its most common genes and DNA. The V and J calls, along with clone size, are taken from TCRdb and not from the paper's own processing. Across this sample there are 250,000 to 300,000 distinct CDR3 sequences, with 65% to 90% seen only once. The ten top clones hold 0.2% to 0.25% of the sample.

Peripheral blood CD8+ and CD4+ T cells from healthy donors, Susac syndrome patients and multiple sclerosis patients were profiled using high-throughput TCR beta sequencing. The multiple sclerosis controls were treatment-naive patients whose relapsing-remitting disease, either stable or active, fulfilled the revised McDonald criteria. Bulk CD8+ and CD4+ T cells were purified by magnetic negative isolation, while CD8+ TEMRA cells were enriched using FACS. Blood was collected in EDTA tubes and processed within 24 hours, with PBMCs isolated through density gradient centrifugation. PBMCs intended for TCR sequencing were cryopreserved in liquid nitrogen and thawed later in a water bath at 37 degrees C. A purity of at least 90% was achieved for sorted or isolated CD4+, CD8+ and CD8+ TEMRA cells. A note on this clonotype: There is no known antigen for this receptor. The record has no base qualities; no much larger clone is one base away.

CDR1 and CDR2 are read off the germline V gene as MDHEN and SYDVKM. V is trimmed back by 8 bases and J by 0 bases, and the junction contains 5 bases that no gene match accounts for. The CDR3 runs 14 residues from the cysteine to the phenylalanine. Only the CDR3 DNA stays, 42 bases, in frame from base 1. The clonotype originates from a human donor with multiple sclerosis. Input material: CD8+ T cells from PBMCs. The chain links TRBV28 with TRBJ2-7, with 9 junctional bases fitting TRBD1. The DNA is TGTGCCAGCGTTTTGACAGGGGGCTCCTACGAGCAGTACTTC. Its amino acids are CASVLTGGSYEQYF.